A selection of T cell receptor beta chains follows, all from one sample in a study of blood T cell repertoires in COVID-19. The method was immunoSEQ multiplex PCR; TCRdb's version includes in-frame clones alone and lacks a portion of them. This table has roughly 100,000 clones, 75% to 90% appearing once. Material: peripheral blood. These receptors were collected from a human donor in a cohort sampled during active COVID-19. Both conserved end residues are part of each CDR3. Fields, in order: clone size, V gene, J gene, D gene, CDR3 protein, CDR3 DNA. A D gene is named only where the DNA matches it firmly. The listing skips clone size in some rows; elsewhere it reads once, few, many or a size class.

>.|TRBV3-1/TRBV3-2|TRBJ1-2|TRBD1
CASSQAARGGDPYGYTF
TGTGCCAGCAGCCAAGCGGCAAGAGGGGGCGACCCCTATGGCTACACCTTC
>.|TRBV27|TRBJ2-2|.
CASKPSVGGELFF
TGTGCCAGCAAACCCTCCGTCGGGGGGGAGCTGTTTTTT
>.|TRBV5-6|TRBJ1-4|.
CASSLLQTTNEKLFF
TGTGCCAGCAGCTTGTTACAGACAACTAATGAAAAACTGTTTTTT
>few|TRBV9|TRBJ2-7|.
CASSPGSGKIYEQYF
TGTGCCAGCAGCCCCGGGTCAGGGAAGATCTACGAGCAGTACTTC
>.|TRBV29-1|TRBJ1-2|.
CTVSRHGGNDYTF
TGCACCGTGAGTAGACACGGGGGAAATGACTACACCTTC
>once|TRBV19|TRBJ1-6|.
CASSSGYSVYNSPLHF
TGTGCCAGTAGTTCCGGGTATAGCGTATATAATTCACCCCTCCACTTT
>.|TRBV5-1|TRBJ2-7|TRBD2
CASSFPEAGGPYEQYF
TGCGCCAGCAGCTTTCCGGAAGCGGGGGGGCCATACGAGCAGTACTTC
>.|TRBV10-3|TRBJ1-5|.
CASSGLPGSQPQHF
TGTGCCTCCAGTGGGCTACCCGGGTCCCAGCCCCAGCATTTT
>.|TRBV27|TRBJ1-1|TRBD1
CASSFSGGAGTEAFF
TGTGCCAGCAGTTTTTCAGGGGGCGCCGGCACTGAAGCTTTCTTT
>.|TRBV7-2|TRBJ2-1|TRBD2
CATTLTGGASNEQFF
TGTGCCACCACTCTTACCGGGGGGGCCAGCAATGAGCAGTTCTTC
>.|TRBV2|TRBJ1-2|TRBD1
CASRDWTGGTEGYTF
TGTGCCAGCAGGGATTGGACAGGGGGAACAGAAGGCTACACCTTC
>once|TRBV6-1|TRBJ1-4|TRBD1
CASSGKPGQVNEKLFF
TGTGCCAGCAGTGGTAAGCCGGGACAGGTCAATGAAAAACTGTTTTTT
>.|TRBV9|TRBJ1-3|TRBD1
CASSDGSTGGGNTIYF
TGTGCCAGCAGCGACGGTAGTACAGGGGGAGGAAACACCATATATTTT
>.|TRBV6-5|TRBJ1-5|.
CASRRAPNPGQPQHF
TGTGCCAGCAGGCGGGCGCCCAACCCCGGTCAGCCCCAGCATTTT
>few|TRBV5-4|TRBJ1-2|.
CASSVLGGGYTF
TGTGCCAGCAGCGTCCTAGGGGGTGGCTACACCTTC
>.|TRBV5-6|TRBJ2-5|TRBD2
CASSFPSGIKETQYF
TGTGCCAGCAGTTTCCCTAGCGGAATTAAGGAGACCCAGTACTTC
>.|TRBV6-2/TRBV6-3|TRBJ1-1|TRBD1
CASSYPGPTGVEAFF
TGTGCCAGCAGTTACCCTGGCCCCACAGGGGTAGAGGCTTTCTTT
>once|TRBV3-1/TRBV3-2|TRBJ1-2|.
CASSQEQVYGYTF
TGTGCCAGCAGCCAAGAACAGGTCTATGGCTACACCTTC
>.|TRBV19|TRBJ2-4|TRBD2
CASSIDRQRGVNKNIQYF
TGTGCCAGTAGTATAGATCGGCAGCGGGGGGTAAACAAAAACATTCAGTACTTC
>.|TRBV15|TRBJ1-5|.
CATSRDAGQPQHF
TGTGCCACCAGCAGAGATGCGGGACAGCCCCAGCATTTT
>few|TRBV20-1|TRBJ2-5|.
CSASGKETQYF
TGCAGTGCTAGCGGGAAGGAGACCCAGTACTTC
>.|TRBV5-6|TRBJ1-2|TRBD1
CASSLDRVSGYGYTF
TGTGCCAGCAGCCTGGACAGGGTCTCCGGCTATGGCTACACCTTC
>.|TRBV6-1|TRBJ1-1|TRBD1
CASSEGQGLANTEAFF
TGTGCCAGCAGTGAAGGACAGGGTCTAGCGAACACTGAAGCTTTCTTT
>.|TRBV19|TRBJ2-1|.
CASSMAGEQFF
TGTGCCAGTAGTATGGCGGGTGAGCAGTTCTTC
>.|TRBV7-2|TRBJ2-6|.
CASTVGFSGANVLTF
TGTGCCAGCACCGTCGGGTTCTCTGGGGCCAACGTCCTGACTTTC
>.|TRBV4-2|TRBJ1-1|.
CASSRKQEAFF
TGTGCCAGCAGCCGAAAACAAGAAGCTTTCTTT
>.|TRBV2|TRBJ2-3|.
CASSESHPGADTQYF
TGTGCCAGCAGTGAAAGCCATCCAGGGGCAGATACGCAGTATTTT
>.|TRBV7-9|TRBJ1-1|.
CASSPRGSGTEAFF
TGTGCCAGCAGCCCCCGGGGATCGGGCACTGAAGCTTTCTTT
>.|TRBV7-8|TRBJ1-1|TRBD1
CASSLAGQGDTEAFF
TGTGCCAGCAGCTTAGCGGGGCAGGGGGACACTGAAGCTTTCTTT
>.|TRBV6-5|TRBJ1-5|TRBD1
CASSPRDRVDQPQHF
TGTGCCAGCAGTCCCCGGGACAGGGTGGATCAGCCCCAGCATTTT
>.|TRBV5-8|TRBJ1-1|.
CASSLAWNTEAFF
TGTGCCAGCAGCTTGGCATGGAACACTGAAGCTTTCTTT
>.|TRBV30|TRBJ1-2|.
CAWSVPGSYYGYTF
TGTGCCTGGAGTGTCCCAGGGTCGTACTATGGCTACACCTTC
>.|TRBV7-2|TRBJ2-3|TRBD2
CASSLGLAGVSKVTQYF
TGTGCCAGCAGCTTAGGGCTAGCGGGGGTGTCCAAGGTTACGCAGTATTTT
>.|TRBV5-1|TRBJ1-1|TRBD1
CASSIPGQGANTEAFF
TGCGCCAGCAGCATTCCGGGACAGGGGGCAAACACTGAAGCTTTCTTT
>.|TRBV5-6|TRBJ2-3|TRBD1
CASSLLGQGSADTQYF
TGTGCCAGCAGCTTGTTAGGACAGGGGAGTGCAGATACGCAGTATTTT
>.|TRBV18|TRBJ1-1|TRBD1
CASSPTGGNTGGSAFF
TGTGCCAGCTCACCAACCGGAGGGAATACAGGGGGCTCGGCTTTCTTT
>.|TRBV7-2|TRBJ2-7|.
CASTPSAASLYEQYF
TGTGCCAGCACCCCGTCCGCGGCTAGTCTATACGAGCAGTACTTC